These 6 T cell receptor beta chains came from one sample sequenced in a study of blood T cell repertoires in COVID-19. Sequencing used immunoSEQ multiplex PCR; TCRdb keeps in-frame clones, though not all of them. The table includes some 250,000 clones, roughly 90% detected once. Material: peripheral blood. These receptors came from a woman between 25 and 40 years old with COVID-19, enrolled during active disease.

J is TRBJ2-7 and V is TRBV6-4; tentative D call: TRBD2 (5 bases). CDR1 is MRHNA, CDR2 SNTAGT, per germline. V lost 11 bases and J 5 bases, leaving 19 bases between the germline ends. This CDR3 spans 13 amino acids. The CDR3 DNA sequence: TGTGCCGGCGAACGGGCGGGCGTGAACGAGCAGTACTTC. Protein sequence: CAGERAGVNEQYF.

CDR3 protein: CASIPSRVGNTEAFF. For the CDR3, the DNA is TGTGCCAGCATTCCCTCCCGGGTGGGGAACACTGAAGCTTTCTTT. The chain couples TRBV7-9 to TRBJ1-1, with no clear D. This CDR3 is 15 amino acids long. CDR1 is SEHNR and CDR2 is FQNEAQ in the germline V gene (reference sequence). V was pared by 7 bases and J by 1 base, with 16 bases between.

The V gene is TRBV3-1 (or the pseudogene TRBV3-2), the J gene TRBJ2-7; D is ambiguous. Germline V lookup: CDR1 LGHDT, CDR2 YNNKEL (reference sequence). This CDR3 contains 11 residues. Trimming took off 3 bases at V and 3 bases at J, with 3 bases between the two ends. Here the CDR3 reads CASSHNYEQYF. The CDR3 region has the DNA TGTGCCAGCAGCCACAACTACGAGCAGTACTTC.

J is TRBJ1-1 and V is TRBV7-2; D ambiguous. Germline lookup yields CDR1 SGHTA and CDR2 FQGNSA. V lost 7 bases, J lost 3 bases, and 9 bases lay in between. The CDR3 covers 12 residues. CDR3 sequence: CASNIFYTEAFF. CDR3 sequence (DNA): TGTGCCAGCAATATTTTTTACACTGAAGCTTTCTTT.

The CDR3 DNA reads TGTGCCAGCAGAGCGGGCCGCATGAACACTGAAGCTTTCTTT. Amino acid sequence: CASRAGRMNTEAFF. The chain combines TRBV2 with TRBJ1-1; D not resolved. Germline V gives CDR1 SNHLY, CDR2 FYNNEI. V lost 6 bases and J 0 bases, leaving 11 bases between the germline ends. The CDR3 sequence is 14 residues long.

The chain is built from TRBV28 and TRBJ1-5, with 12 nucleotides matching TRBD1. Germline V lookup: CDR1 MDHEN, CDR2 SYDVKM. V gave up 7 bases and J gave up 3 bases; unmatched junction bases: 7. The CDR3 spans 16 residues. CDR3 in amino acids: CASTPGTGGHNQPQHF. CDR3 coding DNA: TGTGCCAGCACTCCGGGGACAGGGGGCCACAATCAGCCCCAGCATTTT.